The clone carrying this T cell receptor (beta chain) was detected only a few times. What it binds is unknown. UMIs were added to TCR cDNA along with a universal primer site when it was made by 5'RACE template switching. Via MiXCR, TCRdb re-called the 5' RACE reads, giving one row per CDR3 protein. The data show around 600,000 distinct CDR3 sequences, with approximately 13% seen just once and 15% held by the top ten. Germline lookup yields CDR1 LGHNA and CDR2 YSLEER. This CDR3 spans 14 amino acids. V lost 4 bases and J lost 9; bases outside the gene matches: 8. This sample is drawn from a study of T cells after yellow fever vaccination. The study's findings and limits: Only a small proportion of the clonotypes turned up in both the CD4 and the CD8 compartments, likely arising from convergent recombination.

The clonotype comes from a man younger than 40 who received the YFV17D yellow fever vaccine. Sequencing used PBMCs, obtained on the day of the yellow fever booster vaccination. The rearrangement joins TRBV4-3 to TRBJ2-1; 8 nucleotides line up with TRBD1. The CDR3 sequence: CASSLSGGKAEQFF. The CDR3 region has the DNA TGCGCCAGCAGCCTGTCAGGGGGCAAAGCTGAGCAGTTCTTC.